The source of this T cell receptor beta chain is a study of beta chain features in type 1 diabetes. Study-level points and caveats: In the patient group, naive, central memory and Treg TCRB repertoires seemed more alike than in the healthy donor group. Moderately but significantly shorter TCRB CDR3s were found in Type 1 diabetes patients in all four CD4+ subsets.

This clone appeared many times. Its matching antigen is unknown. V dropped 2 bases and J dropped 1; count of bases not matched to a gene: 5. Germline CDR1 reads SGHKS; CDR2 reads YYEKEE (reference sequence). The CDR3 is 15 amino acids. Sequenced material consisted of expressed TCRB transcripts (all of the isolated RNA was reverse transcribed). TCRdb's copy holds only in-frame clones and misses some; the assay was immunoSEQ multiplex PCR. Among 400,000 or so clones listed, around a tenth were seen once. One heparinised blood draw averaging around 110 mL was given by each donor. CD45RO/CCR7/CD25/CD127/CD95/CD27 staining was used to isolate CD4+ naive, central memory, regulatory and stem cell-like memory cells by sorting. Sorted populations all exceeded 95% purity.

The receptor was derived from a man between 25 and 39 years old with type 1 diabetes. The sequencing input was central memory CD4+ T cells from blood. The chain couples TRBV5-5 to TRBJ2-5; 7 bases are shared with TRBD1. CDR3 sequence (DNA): TGTGCCAGCAGCTTACACGACAGGGCCCAAGAGACCCAGTACTTC. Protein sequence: CASSLHDRAQETQYF.